This T cell receptor (beta chain) stems from a study of blood T cells in healthy people across ages (dated by TCRdb to 2015 to 2017). Broadly, across the study: In model experiments, template switching captured about one uniquely barcoded TCR beta cDNA molecule for every two T cells. The study measured age-related changes in TCR beta repertoire diversity using deep sequencing normalized with unique cDNA molecular identifiers. The donors were divided into four age groups: young (average about 15 years), middle-aged (roughly 40), aged (roughly 60) and long-lived (about 80). To avoid experimental bias, donors of different ages were randomly spread across the sequencing lanes. Two additional independent replicas of 1 million unique cDNA reads from the same blood draw were analyzed for two donors (one aged 18 to 29 and one aged 80 or older).

The donors were around 39 Caucasian individuals from Russia, aged roughly 6 to 100 years, who were systemically healthy. Each donor gave ten milliliters of peripheral blood, drawn into EDTA-treated Vacutainer tubes. Ficoll-Paque density-gradient centrifugation was used to isolate PBMCs, with at least 6.5 million per sample. Trizol reagent was used to extract total RNA from PBMCs, with at least 5.5 micrograms per sample. For every donor, an aliquot of PBMCs went through flow cytometry to measure the percentages of naive CD45RAhigh/CD27high T cells. About this clonotype itself: Its antigen specificity is not known. Base qualities were left out, and no much larger clone turns up one base away.

The CDR3 contains 15 residues, cysteine and phenylalanine counted. Only the CDR3 DNA is retained, 45 bases long and in frame from the first base. Relative to germline, V is missing 0 bases and J is missing 8 bases, with 5 bases of the junction outside any gene match. The germline V gene (reference sequence) sets CDR1 to LNHNV and CDR2 to YYDKDF. Libraries were prepared through 5' RACE. Sequencing was performed on an Illumina HiSeq 2500. A second PCR of roughly 6 to 11 cycles was run with a J-beta primer mix and a sample-barcoded 5' primer. A unique molecular identifier was introduced onto each TCR beta cDNA molecule by a template-switch 5' adaptor carrying 12 random nucleotides. At least 2.5 million CDR3-containing paired-end reads were obtained from each sample. First-strand cDNA was synthesized from all RNA with the Mint cDNA synthesis kit, primed by a TRBC-specific oligonucleotide. Following uracil-DNA glycosylase treatment, all cDNA underwent a first 18-cycle PCR with the universal primers M1SS and BC2_uni_R. The study's processing was this. For normalization, 1 million high-quality reads, each with a distinct molecular identifier, were randomly selected from each sample. Reads with shared molecular identifiers were discarded instead of being binned into consensus sequences. MiTCR, set to a Q25 quality threshold and the strictest error-elimination algorithm, was used for CDR3 identification, clonotype clustering and error correction. A nonparametric unseen species model using Euler transformation provided a lower-bound estimate of total TCR beta diversity. TCRdb ran its own pipeline on the public reads, namely fastp trimming at Q25 and MiXCR clone calling, and kept in-frame beta chains. Entries are consolidated by CDR3 protein sequence, retaining the most common genes and DNA. In this record, the V and J calls reflect TCRdb's handling and not the investigators' own analysis. Counted in this sample were 1.5 million to 2 million distinct CDR3 sequences; roughly 49% of them appeared once. More than 2% of the sample is taken by the ten largest.

The paper's findings and limits, for the study overall: Observed TCR beta diversity correlated strongly with the percentage of naive T cells measured by flow cytometry. Donor CMV infection status was unknown, potentially confounding age-related changes in expanded clonotypes. Conclusive comparison of naive and antigen-experienced compartments was prevented by the profiling of bulk unsorted PBMCs. As age increased, observed TCR beta diversity per million T cells dropped in a roughly linear way, and a significant reduction was already evident by age 40. Compared with the aged group, the long-lived group had more naive CD4+ T cells, fewer expanded clones and increased TCR diversity, a pattern suggesting age selection. Estimates of total diversity from one million sequenced T cells were regarded as lower bounds and underestimates.

This receptor was identified in a woman in her forties in good health. The receptor chain draws on TRBV15 and TRBJ1-4; 8 junctional bases match TRBD1. What was sequenced was blood. The DNA sequence is as follows: TGTGCCACCAGCAGAGAACTACAGGGGGGCGAAAAACTGTTTTTT. It translates to CATSRELQGGEKLFF.